This T cell receptor beta chain was sequenced during a study of memory CD4+ T cells and cytomegalovirus serostatus. The sort gate was single viable CD3+CD4+CD8-CD45RO+ cells for memory CD4+ T cells. Serostatus was set by detecting CMV pp150, pp28, p38, p52 IgG. This CDR3 is 13 amino acids long. Germline V CDR1 and CDR2: GTSNPN, SVGIG (reference sequence). V gave up 0 bases and J gave up 5 bases; unmatched junction bases: 1. Regarding the study as a whole: Suggested: most of the CMV-linked TCR signature lies in CD4+ memory cells.

Methods used by the authors: After removing out-of-frame reads, over 2 million distinct TCRbeta sequences remained. Some clones are missing from TCRdb's copy, which holds only in-frame ones; the method was immunoSEQ multiplex PCR. D and trimming were read from the DNA, whereas the V and J calls and clone size are those reported in that table. This sample yields 50,000 or so clones, of which over 65% are seen a single time; approximately 0.59% belongs to the top ten. Of note for this clone: Its specificity is not known.

The chain links TRBV30 to TRBJ2-3; 8 bases line up with TRBD2. Sequenced material: memory CD4+ T cells from blood. The receptor's source is an adult in good health and CMV-seronegative. For the CDR3, the DNA is TGTGCCTGGAGTGTACGGGGGGGAGATACGCAGTATTTT. This translates into CAWSVRGGDTQYF.